The 18 T cell receptor beta chains in this list originate from one sample, sequenced in a study of blood T cell repertoires in COVID-19. Repertoires were generated with immunoSEQ multiplex PCR, while TCRdb's copy carries only in-frame clones and drops some. The repertoire holds 200,000 to 300,000 clones, with 81% as singletons. Sequenced sample: peripheral blood. The receptors stem from a woman aged 80 or older with acute or convalescent COVID-19.

This clone appeared a single time. The chain combines TRBV5-1 with TRBJ2-3; tentatively, D is TRBD2 (6 bases). The CDR3 is 15 residues long. The germline CDR1 and CDR2 sequences are SGHRS and YFSETQ. The V gene lost 2 bases and the J gene lost 4 bases, with 14 bases spanning the gap. DNA for the CDR3: TGCGCCAGCAGCTTTACGGGAGTGAGCGCAGATACGCAGTATTTT. Translating gives CASSFTGVSADTQYF.

The V gene is TRBV7-9, the J gene TRBJ2-1, with D unresolved. Between the trimmed V and J ends, which lost 0 bases and 9 bases, there was a span of 12 bases. Germline CDR1 SEHNR, CDR2 FQNEAQ (reference sequence). The length of the CDR3 is 14 residues. The CDR3 protein is CASSLAEASGEQFF. The DNA for the CDR3 is TGTGCCAGCAGCTTAGCCGAGGCCTCGGGTGAGCAGTTCTTC.

This clone appeared a few times. The gene calls are TRBV9 and TRBJ1-3; D ambiguous. The germline CDR1 and CDR2 sequences are SGDLS and YYNGEE. V lost 2 bases and J lost 0, with 6 bases in between. The CDR3 is 14 amino acids. The CDR3 nucleotides are TGTGCCAGCAGCGTCTCGAGCTCTGGAAACACCATATATTTT. It translates to CASSVSSSGNTIYF. Looking up the rest from reference TRBV9 and TRBJ1-3 gives the full variable domain: DSGVTQTPKHLITATGQRVTLRCSPRSGDLSVYWYQQSLDQGLQFLIQYYNGEERAKGNILERFSAQQFPDLHSELNLSSLELGDSALYFCASSVSSSGNTIYFGEGSWLTVV.

The chain recombines TRBV28 with TRBJ2-7; D may be TRBD2 (6 bases). Germline V CDR1 and CDR2: MDHEN, SYDVKM. There are 13 residues in the CDR3. V shed 8 bases and J shed 0 bases, with 11 bases lying between them. CDR3 loop: CASAGLSSYEQYF. The CDR3 DNA reads as TGTGCCAGCGCGGGATTAAGCTCCTACGAGCAGTACTTC. The full variable domain, its missing parts supplied by reference TRBV28 and TRBJ2-7, is DVKVTQSSRYLVKRTGEKVFLECVQDMDHENMFWYRQDPGLGLRLIYFSYDVKMKEKGDIPEGYSVSREKKERFSLILESASTNQTSMYLCASAGLSSYEQYFGPGTRLTVT.

The chain recombines TRBV10-3 with TRBJ2-5; TRBD2 might be the D (6 bases). Deletions cut 3 bases from V and 0 bases from J, with 11 bases between. From germline, CDR1 is ENHRY and CDR2 SYGVKD. CDR3 size: 15 residues. The CDR3 region is CAISDGAGNQETQYF. CDR3 DNA sequence: TGTGCCATCAGTGATGGTGCGGGGAACCAAGAGACCCAGTACTTC.

This rearrangement joins TRBV12-3 or TRBV12-4 to TRBJ2-5; 7 nucleotides match TRBD2. With V trimmed by 6 bases and J by 5 bases, 6 bases remained unmatched. This CDR3 spans 13 amino acids. CDR3 DNA sequence: TGTGCCAGCAGAGGGACTACCACGGAGACCCAGTACTTC. Amino acid sequence: CASRGTTTETQYF.

The rearrangement joins TRBV2 to TRBJ2-7, with TRBD2 identical over 8 bases. Germline V gene sequence: CDR1 SNHLY, CDR2 FYNNEI. The CDR3 has 14 residues. V shed 7 bases, J shed 2 bases, and the junction held 7 bases outside the gene matches. In nucleotides, the CDR3 is TGTGCCAGCAAAACTAGCGGAAGGACCTACGAGCAGTACTTC. Its translation: CASKTSGRTYEQYF.

The chain has TRBV27 and TRBJ2-7; 11 nucleotides agree with TRBD2. The CDR3 is made up of 16 amino acids. The ends lost 2 bases at V and 1 base at J; junction bases unmatched: 4. Germline V gene lookup returns CDR1 MNHEY and CDR2 SMNVEV (reference sequence). The CDR3 coding sequence is TGTGCCAGCAGTTTACTGGCTAGCGGGAGGTCCTACGAGCAGTACTTC. This codes for CASSLLASGRSYEQYF.

V and J are TRBV3-1 (or the pseudogene TRBV3-2) and TRBJ1-2, with unresolved D. Looked up from germline, CDR1 is LGHDT and CDR2 is YNNKEL (reference sequence). The CDR3 extends over 13 amino acids. The V end was cut by 4 bases, the J end by 8 bases, with 14 bases between. CDR3 protein: CASSPDILGGYTF. For the CDR3, the DNA is TGTGCCAGCAGCCCAGACATTCTAGGCGGCTACACCTTC.

The chain uses TRBV3-1 (or the pseudogene TRBV3-2) and TRBJ1-2; D uncertain. The CDR3 covers 13 residues. The V end was cut by 4 bases, the J end by 5 bases, with 11 bases between. CDR1 is LGHDT, CDR2 YNNKEL, per germline (reference sequence). The CDR3 region has the DNA TGTGCCAGCAGCCCTGGCTCTCTTTATGGCTACACCTTC. This encodes CASSPGSLYGYTF.

This sequence joins TRBV5-1 and TRBJ2-7; 7 nucleotides align to TRBD1. The length of the CDR3 is 13 residues. Germline CDR1 reads SGHRS; CDR2 reads YFSETQ. V shed 3 bases and J 2 bases; nucleotides not matched to a gene: 2. CDR3 in amino acids: CASSSGTAYEQYF. The CDR3 DNA is TGCGCCAGCAGCTCCGGGACAGCCTACGAGCAGTACTTC.

The V gene is TRBV30, the J gene TRBJ2-3; 9 bases fit TRBD1. The germline gives CDR1 GTSNPN, CDR2 SVGIG (reference sequence). The length of the CDR3 is 12 residues. Trimming at V came to 5 bases and at J to 5 bases, leaving 2 bases not matched to a gene. CDR3 DNA: TGTGCCTGGGGACAGGGGATAGATACGCAGTATTTT. Translated: CAWGQGIDTQYF.

There are a few counts of this clone. CDR3 residues: CASNPGQETGYTF. For the CDR3, the DNA is TGTGCCAGCAATCCTGGGCAGGAGACAGGGTACACCTTC. This chain uses TRBV28 with TRBJ1-2, with TRBD1 matching over 7 bases. V dropped 7 bases and J dropped 11; count of bases not matched to a gene: 13. This CDR3 has 13 residues. In germline, CDR1 is MDHEN, CDR2 SYDVKM.

The chain has TRBV18 and TRBJ2-3, with TRBD1 matching 11 bases. The CDR3 is 15 residues long. The V gene end was trimmed by 4 bases and the J gene end by 9 bases; junction bases not matched to a gene: 9. Germline assignment: CDR1 KGHSH and CDR2 LQKENI. CDR3 nucleotide sequence: TGTGCCAGCTCACTCGGGACAGGGGGTAGCGGGACGCAGTATTTT. It translates to CASSLGTGGSGTQYF. Filled out from reference TRBV18 and TRBJ2-3, the complete variable domain reads NAGVMQNPRHLVRRRGQEARLRCSPMKGHSHVYWYRQLPEEGLKFMVYLQKENIIDESGMPKERFSAEFPKEGPSILRIQQVVRGDSAAYFCASSLGTGGSGTQYFGPGTRLTVL.

The rearrangement uses TRBV5-6 and TRBJ2-5, with a possible D match to TRBD1 (5 bases). V was trimmed by 0 bases and J by 5 bases, leaving 11 bases between them. CDR1 is SGHDT, CDR2 YYEEEE, per germline. This CDR3 is built from 14 residues. The CDR3 region has the DNA TGTGCCAGCAGCTTGGCGGCAGGGCGGGAGACCCAGTACTTC. Residues: CASSLAAGRETQYF.

The chain links TRBV7-2 to TRBJ2-6, with D maybe TRBD1 (5 bases). The germline gives CDR1 SGHTA, CDR2 FQGNSA. Between the trimmed V and J ends, which lost 5 bases and 1 base, there was a span of 18 bases. The length of the CDR3 is 18 residues. The chain's CDR3 is CASSLRASAQSGANVLTF. The CDR3 region has the DNA TGTGCCAGCAGCCTCAGGGCCAGCGCCCAATCTGGGGCCAACGTCCTGACTTTC.

This clone showed up just once. The chain recombines TRBV2 with TRBJ2-5, with 7 nucleotides matching TRBD2. Germline-derived CDR1 and CDR2 are SNHLY and FYNNEI. The CDR3 is 14 amino acids. Trimming took 6 bases from V and 4 from J; bases not matched to a gene: 8. CDR3 sequence (DNA): TGTGCCAGCAGGGGGGGTAGCGGGCGAGAGACCCAGTACTTC. It is translated as CASRGGSGRETQYF.

The chain combines TRBV5-6 with TRBJ2-7; tentative D call: TRBD1 (5 bases). V was shortened by 1 base and J by 4 bases, with 9 bases between the two germline ends. Germline V lookup: CDR1 SGHDT, CDR2 YYEEEE. The CDR3 contains 13 residues. CDR3 protein: CASSLRAGYEQYF. Here the CDR3 DNA reads TGTGCCAGCAGCTTGAGGGCAGGGTACGAGCAGTACTTC.